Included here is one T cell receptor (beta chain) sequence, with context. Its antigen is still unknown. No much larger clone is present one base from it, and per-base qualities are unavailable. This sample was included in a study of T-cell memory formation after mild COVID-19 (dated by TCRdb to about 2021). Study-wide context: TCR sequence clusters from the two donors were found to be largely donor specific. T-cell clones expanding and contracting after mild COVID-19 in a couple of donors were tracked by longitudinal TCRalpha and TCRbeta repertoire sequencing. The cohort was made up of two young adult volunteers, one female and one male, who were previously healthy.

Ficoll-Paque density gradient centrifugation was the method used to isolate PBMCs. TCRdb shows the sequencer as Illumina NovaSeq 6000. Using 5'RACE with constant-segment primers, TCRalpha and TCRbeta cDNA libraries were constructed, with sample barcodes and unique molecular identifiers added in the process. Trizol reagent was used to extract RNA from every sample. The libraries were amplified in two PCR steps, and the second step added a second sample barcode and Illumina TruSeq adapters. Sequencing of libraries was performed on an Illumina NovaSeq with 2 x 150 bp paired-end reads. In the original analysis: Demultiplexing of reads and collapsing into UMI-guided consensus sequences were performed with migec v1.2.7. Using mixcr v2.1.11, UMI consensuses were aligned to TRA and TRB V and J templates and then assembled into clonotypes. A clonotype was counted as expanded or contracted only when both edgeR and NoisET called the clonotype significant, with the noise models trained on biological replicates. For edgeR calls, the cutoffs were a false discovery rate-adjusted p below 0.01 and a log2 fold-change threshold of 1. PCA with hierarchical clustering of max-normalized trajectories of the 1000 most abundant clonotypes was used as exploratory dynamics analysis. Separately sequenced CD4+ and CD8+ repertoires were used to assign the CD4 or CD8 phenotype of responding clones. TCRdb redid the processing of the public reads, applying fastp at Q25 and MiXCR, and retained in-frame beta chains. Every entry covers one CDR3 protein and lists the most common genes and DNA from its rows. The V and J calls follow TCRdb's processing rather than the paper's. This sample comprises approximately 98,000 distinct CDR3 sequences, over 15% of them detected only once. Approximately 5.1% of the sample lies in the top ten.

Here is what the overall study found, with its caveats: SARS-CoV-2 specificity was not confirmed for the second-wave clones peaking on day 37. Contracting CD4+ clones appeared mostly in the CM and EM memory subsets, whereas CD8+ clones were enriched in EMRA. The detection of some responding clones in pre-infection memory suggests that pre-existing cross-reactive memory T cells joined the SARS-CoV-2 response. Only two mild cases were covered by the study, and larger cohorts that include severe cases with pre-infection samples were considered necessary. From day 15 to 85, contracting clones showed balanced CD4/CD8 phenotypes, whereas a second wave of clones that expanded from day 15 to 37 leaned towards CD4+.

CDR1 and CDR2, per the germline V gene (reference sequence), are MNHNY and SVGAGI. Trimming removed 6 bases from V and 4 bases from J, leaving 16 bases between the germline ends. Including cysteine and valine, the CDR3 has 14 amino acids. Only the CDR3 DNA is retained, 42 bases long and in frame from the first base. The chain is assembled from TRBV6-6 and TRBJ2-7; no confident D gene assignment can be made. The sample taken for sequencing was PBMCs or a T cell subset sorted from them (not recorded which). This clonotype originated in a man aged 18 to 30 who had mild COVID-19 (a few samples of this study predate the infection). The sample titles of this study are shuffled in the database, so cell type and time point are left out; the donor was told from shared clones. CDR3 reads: CASSPRQNPYEQYV. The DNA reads TGTGCCAGCAGCCCCCGCCAGAACCCTTACGAGCAGTACGTC.